The sequence of this T cell receptor beta chain was determined in a study of T cells expressing NK-cell markers. TCRdb reprocessed the 5' RACE reads; each CDR3 protein has one entry and no DNA is given. The table counts approximately 550,000 distinct CDR3 sequences; roughly 3.6% lies in the top ten. Per germline, CDR1 LNHNV and CDR2 YYDKDF (reference sequence). The CDR3 contains 16 residues. The sample consisted of blood T cells: a sorted CD56 or NKG2C T cell subset, CD4+ or CD8+ T cells, or bulk PBMC T cells (not recorded which). The chain links TRBV15 to TRBJ2-4; TCRdb selects TRBD1, and the lack of DNA leaves this call unchecked. The sequence came from a man between 18 and 35 years old in good health. Here the CDR3 reads CATSTPQAGHENIQYF.